The present T cell receptor (beta chain) was sequenced within a study of T cell responses to AZD1222 COVID-19 vaccine. Study-level findings and limits: White British people made up most donors, females outnumbered males, and clonal diversity was possibly underestimated. Vaccine-associated CD4 TCRs ranged over spike, dominating at 160-218 and 743-854. Baseline seropositivity characterized only six AZD1222 recipients.

Libraries were prepared by immunoSEQ multiplex PCR; TCRdb keeps only in-frame clonotypes and omits some of them. Counted here are more than 120,000 clones, 85% to 95% occurring once; the ten biggest clones make up about a tenth. V gave up 4 bases and J gave up 8 bases, with 17 bases separating them. The CDR3 extends over 13 amino acids. Germline loops: CDR1 GTSNPN, CDR2 SVGIG (reference sequence). A word on this clone: Its antigen is currently unknown.

Second-dose timings of about 4 or about 12 weeks were pooled. This chain uses TRBV30 with TRBJ1-2, with D tentatively TRBD1 (6 bases). This sequence originates from an adult who received the AZD1222 COVID-19 vaccine. The material sequenced was peripheral blood, taken 28 days after the second AZD1222 dose. CDR3 loop: CAWNFQGTWGYTF. CDR3 DNA: TGTGCCTGGAATTTCCAGGGGACCTGGGGCTACACCTTC.